The present T cell receptor (beta chain) was sequenced within a study of blood T cell repertoires in COVID-19. About the study: Acute and convalescent COVID-19 samples came from the United States, Italy and Spain. T cells, B-cell-depleted T cells, or PBMCs provided the cDNA or gDNA that served as material.

Per the study methods: Amplifying reference gene primers gave estimates of nucleated cell counts. Clones were sequenced by immunoSEQ multiplex PCR, and TCRdb holds only the in-frame ones, with some missing. For V, J and clone size, that table is used; D and trimming come from the DNA. The table shows more than 60,000 clones, with roughly nine tenths occurring only once. The CDR3 extends over 14 amino acids. Germline V lookup: CDR1 MDHEN, CDR2 SYDVKM. V lost 4 bases to trimming and J lost 0 bases, with 9 bases between them. J is TRBJ1-2 and V is TRBV28, with D unclear. The source is a woman of 80 years or more with active or convalescent COVID-19. Source material: peripheral blood. This CDR3 reads CASSSVNANYGYTF. The CDR3 nucleotides are TGTGCCAGCAGTTCAGTTAACGCTAACTATGGCTACACCTTC.